This T cell receptor beta chain derives from a study of cytomegalovirus exposure and HLA in healthy donors. Study observations and caveats: Follow-up analysis later connected one missense variant in DCLRE1C with trimming of TCR beta V- and J-genes. In a later analysis, common viral pathogens appeared linked to several of the most significant clusters. A later analysis found TCR association rates differed by HLA locus, highest for DRB1 and lowest for HLA-C.

On this clone itself: Its cognate antigen is unknown.

The PCR used 60 Vbeta and 13 Jbeta primers. Original data processing: In a later analysis, of some 80 million unique beta chains, roughly 10 million appeared in at least two donors. Generated by immunoSEQ multiplex PCR, the TCRdb table keeps only in-frame clones and is missing some. V, J and clone size are those of that table, while D and trimming were read from the DNA. The table records fewer than 200,000 clones, roughly 80% of them present only once. The germline CDR1 and CDR2 sequences are SEHNR and FQNEAQ (reference sequence). V lost 6 bases and J 3 bases, leaving 14 bases between the germline ends. The CDR3 sequence is 14 residues long.

This TCR was sampled from a woman aged 18-29 years in good health and CMV-seronegative. Sequencing input: PBMCs. This chain connects TRBV7-9 to TRBJ1-1, with D perhaps TRBD1 (6 bases). As DNA, the CDR3 is TGTGCCAGCAGGAGAACAGGGCCGTACACTGAAGCTTTCTTT. It codes for CASRRTGPYTEAFF.